This T cell receptor beta chain was identified during a study of shared clonotypes between healthy human individuals. Germline CDR1 reads SQVTM; CDR2 reads ANQGSEA. V was clipped by 4 bases and J by 7 bases, with 10 bases between them. The CDR3 extends over 11 amino acids. Profiled with immunoSEQ multiplex PCR; TCRdb holds only in-frame clones, not every one. The repertoire holds about 1.5 million clones, with 95% to 99% as singletons. This clone was detected only once. The TCR originated in a man aged 25-40 years in good health. Material for sequencing was naive CD4+ T cells sorted from blood. As for subset: CD45RA+ positively selected. The chain is built from TRBV29-1 and TRBJ1-1; D remains unclear. The CDR3 sequence is CSVVPLIEAFF. The CDR3 DNA follows: TGCAGCGTTGTACCGCTGATTGAAGCTTTCTTT.